The clone carrying this T cell receptor beta chain was counted a few times. Antigen unknown. This CDR3 has 13 residues. Germline V lookup: CDR1 SQVTM, CDR2 ANQGSEA. The V gene lost 5 bases and the J gene lost 0 bases, with 11 bases spanning the gap. A unique molecular identifier was attached to every TCR cDNA molecule. TCRdb re-analysed the 5' RACE reads in MiXCR, keeping a single row per CDR3 protein. The sample carries 15,000 to 20,000 distinct CDR3 sequences, 6.2% recorded once. The record originates from a study of spatial heterogeneity in lung cancer. Study results and limitations: Counts that tracked tumor mutation counts were those of expanded intratumoral alpha and beta TCRs.

Time point denoted: sample taken at primary tumor resection. Donors were 72 untreated early-stage non-small cell lung cancer patients. The source was lung tumor tissue, collected at surgery. The V and J genes are TRBV29-1 and TRBJ2-7; D unclear. The clonotype comes from a male donor with early-stage non-small cell lung cancer. The CDR3 region has the DNA TGCAGCGTTTCAGGTTCGAGCTCCTACGAGCAGTACTTC. The encoded protein is CSVSGSSSYEQYF.